This entry concerns a single T cell receptor beta chain. The repertoire was sequenced with immunoSEQ multiplex PCR; TCRdb's copy has only in-frame clones and lacks some. The sample carries around 70,000 clones, approximately 92% recorded once. The data derive from a study of T cell changes during pregnancy in multiple sclerosis. The CDR3 is 16 residues long. CDR1 is MDHEN and CDR2 is SYDVKM in the germline V gene. Trimming pared 2 bases from V and 3 bases from J, leaving 14 bases between. The source is a female donor with multiple sclerosis, enrolled in a pregnancy study. The material was peripheral blood, obtained before pregnancy. This sequence joins TRBV28 and TRBJ1-5; weak D call: TRBD1 (5 bases). The CDR3 here is CASSLKGVINNQPQHF. CDR3 nucleotide sequence: TGTGCCAGCAGTTTAAAAGGGGTAATAAACAATCAGCCCCAGCATTTT.